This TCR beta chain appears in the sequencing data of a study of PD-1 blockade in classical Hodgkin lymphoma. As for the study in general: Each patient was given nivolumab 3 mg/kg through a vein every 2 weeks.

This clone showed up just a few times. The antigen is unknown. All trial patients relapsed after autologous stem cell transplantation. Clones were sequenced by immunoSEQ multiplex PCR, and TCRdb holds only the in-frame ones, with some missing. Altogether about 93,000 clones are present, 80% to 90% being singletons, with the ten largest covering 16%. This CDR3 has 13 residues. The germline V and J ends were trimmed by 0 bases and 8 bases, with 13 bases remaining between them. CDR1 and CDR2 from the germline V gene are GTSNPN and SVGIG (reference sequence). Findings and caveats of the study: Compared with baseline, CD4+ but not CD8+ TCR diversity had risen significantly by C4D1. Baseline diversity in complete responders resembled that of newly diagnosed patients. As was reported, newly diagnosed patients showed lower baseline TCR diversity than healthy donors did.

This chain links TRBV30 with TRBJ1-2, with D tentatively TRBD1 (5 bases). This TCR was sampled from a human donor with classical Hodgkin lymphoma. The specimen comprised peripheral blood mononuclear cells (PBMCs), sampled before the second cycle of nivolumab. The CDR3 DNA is TGTGCCTGGAGTGTGTCGATGGGGCGAGGCTACACCTTC. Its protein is CAWSVSMGRGYTF.